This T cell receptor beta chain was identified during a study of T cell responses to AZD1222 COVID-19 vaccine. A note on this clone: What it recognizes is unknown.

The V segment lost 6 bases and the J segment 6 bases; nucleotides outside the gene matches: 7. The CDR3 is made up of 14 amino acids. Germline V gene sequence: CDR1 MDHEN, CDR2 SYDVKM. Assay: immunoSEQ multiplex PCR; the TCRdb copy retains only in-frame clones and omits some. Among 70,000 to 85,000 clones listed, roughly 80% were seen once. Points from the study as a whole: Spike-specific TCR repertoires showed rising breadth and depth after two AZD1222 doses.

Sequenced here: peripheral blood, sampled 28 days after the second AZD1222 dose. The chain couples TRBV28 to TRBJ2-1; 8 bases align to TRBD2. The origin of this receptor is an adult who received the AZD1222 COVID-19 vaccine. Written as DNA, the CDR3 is TGTGCCAGCAGGACGGAGCGGGAGTTCAATGAGCAGTTCTTC. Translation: CASRTEREFNEQFF.